This T cell receptor beta chain was obtained from a study of CD8 T cells in ankylosing spondylitis. A single count supports this clonotype. One base away lies a much larger clone, so this may be a sequencing read error. Per the germline V gene, CDR1 is SGHDT and CDR2 is YYEEEE. V lost 5 bases to trimming and J lost 4 bases, with 15 bases between them. The CDR3 runs to 15 residues. TCRdb passed the 5' RACE reads through MiXCR, listing each CDR3 protein once. The sample carries about 240,000 distinct CDR3 sequences, roughly 8.2% recorded once. Sequences were obtained from blood, either unsorted or a sorted T cell fraction (not recorded which). This receptor was identified in a female donor with ankylosing spondylitis or in good health (not recorded which). The chain couples TRBV5-6 to TRBJ2-2; D may match TRBD1 or TRBD2 (5 bases each). The CDR3 DNA is TGTGCCAGCAGAATAACCGGGACCGCCACCGGGGAGCTGTTTTTT. Encoded protein: CASRITGTATGELFF.